The 11 T cell receptor beta chains below were found in one sample sequenced in a study of cytomegalovirus exposure and HLA in healthy donors. 60 Vbeta and 13 Jbeta primers were used in PCR. Sequencing used immunoSEQ multiplex PCR; TCRdb keeps in-frame clones, though not all of them. The repertoire holds around 69,000 clones, roughly 67% seen once, with 7.5% to 9% in the top ten. Source material: PBMCs. The receptors shown here come from a man aged 40-55 years in good health and CMV-seropositive.

The rearrangement joins TRBV9 to TRBJ2-3; D might be TRBD1 (5 bases). CDR1 SGDLS and CDR2 YYNGEE come from the germline V gene. This CDR3 has 14 residues. V was pared by 3 bases and J by 0 bases, with 8 bases between. The CDR3 DNA reads as TGTGCCAGCAGCGCAGGGAAAAGCACAGATACGCAGTATTTT. It codes for CASSAGKSTDTQYF.

The chain joins TRBV13 to TRBJ2-7; TRBD2 aligns across 11 bases. J lost 2 bases, V lost 2 bases, and 11 bases had no gene match. The germline CDR1 and CDR2 sequences are PRHDT and FYEKMQ (reference sequence). The CDR3 loop spans 18 amino acids. CDR3 amino acids: CASSLPSALAGGPYEQYF. CDR3 bases: TGTGCCAGCAGCTTACCCTCAGCGCTAGCGGGAGGTCCCTACGAGCAGTACTTC.

The chain links TRBV7-9 to TRBJ2-3, with TRBD2 as a possible D gene (6 bases). V was pared by 5 bases and J by 0 bases, with 9 bases between. CDR3 length: 14 amino acids. The germline V gene has CDR1 SEHNR and CDR2 FQNEAQ (reference sequence). The CDR3 sequence is CASSGTSSTDTQYF. In DNA form, the CDR3 reads TGTGCCAGCAGCGGGACTTCTAGCACAGATACGCAGTATTTT.

There are a few counts of this clone. This CDR3 reads CASSARQGYTEAFF. CDR3 sequence (DNA): TGTGCCAGCAGCGCCAGACAGGGGTACACTGAAGCTTTCTTT. V and J are TRBV6-1 and TRBJ1-1; 8 bases agree with TRBD1. This CDR3 is built from 14 residues. CDR1 is MNHNS, CDR2 SASEGT, per germline. V lost 6 bases to trimming and J lost 3 bases; unmatched junction nucleotides: 6.

This rearrangement joins TRBV7-2 to TRBJ1-5; D remains ambiguous. The CDR3 length is 15 residues. The V end lost 1 base, the J end lost 5 bases, and 12 bases lay between the germline ends. CDR1 is SGHTA and CDR2 is FQGNSA in the germline V gene. CDR3 region: CASSLGGRGDQPQHF. Written as DNA, the CDR3 is TGTGCCAGCAGCTTAGGAGGGAGAGGAGATCAGCCCCAGCATTTT.

V usage is TRBV27 and J usage is TRBJ2-7; TRBD2 aligns across 7 bases. This CDR3 is built from 13 residues. Germline V gene sequence: CDR1 MNHEY, CDR2 SMNVEV (reference sequence). The ends lost 3 bases at V and 5 bases at J; junction bases unmatched: 4. The CDR3 sequence is CASSFRGDDEQYF. The CDR3 nucleotides are TGTGCCAGCAGTTTCCGGGGGGACGACGAGCAGTACTTC.

The gene calls are TRBV18 and TRBJ1-5; possibly TRBD1 for D (6 bases). The V end was cut by 6 bases, the J end by 5 bases, with 14 bases between. Germline CDR1 is KGHSH and CDR2 is LQKENI. The CDR3 has 14 residues. CDR3 coding DNA: TGTGCCAGCTCGCGCAACGAGGGGGATCAGCCCCAGCATTTT. Its translation: CASSRNEGDQPQHF.

This clone was counted between two and nine times. The genes are TRBV2 and TRBJ1-2, with D possibly TRBD1 on 6 matching bases. The germline V and J ends were trimmed by 8 bases and 6 bases, with 19 bases remaining between them. The CDR3 totals 14 residues. Germline V gene data show CDR1 as SNHLY and CDR2 as FYNNEI. The CDR3 DNA is TGTGCCAGCCAGAGGGACATCCCAGGGGATGGCTACACCTTC. Residues: CASQRDIPGDGYTF.

The gene calls are TRBV18 and TRBJ1-3; weak D call: TRBD1 (6 bases). Between the trimmed V and J ends, which lost 5 bases and 8 bases, there was a span of 10 bases. This CDR3 spans 12 amino acids. CDR1 is KGHSH, CDR2 LQKENI, per germline. CDR3 sequence: CASSSRGDTIYF. CDR3 in DNA: TGTGCCAGCTCATCCAGGGGTGACACCATATATTTT.

V and J are TRBV6-6 and TRBJ1-4; 8 bases agree with TRBD1. The CDR3 is 15 amino acids. The trim removed 2 bases at V and 8 bases at J, leaving 7 bases unmatched. CDR1 and CDR2 from the germline V gene are MNHNY and SVGAGI (reference sequence). CDR3 coding DNA: TGTGCCAGCAGTTACCCCAGGGGGCGAGACGAAAAACTGTTTTTT. Encoded protein: CASSYPRGRDEKLFF.

The chain recombines TRBV28 with TRBJ1-6; unclear D gene. The CDR3 is made up of 15 amino acids. V gave up 5 bases and J gave up 0 bases, with 8 bases separating them. Germline V lookup: CDR1 MDHEN, CDR2 SYDVKM. The CDR3 protein is CASSPQFSYNSPLHF. CDR3 nucleotides: TGTGCCAGCAGTCCCCAGTTCTCCTATAATTCACCCCTCCACTTT. The complete variable domain, with remaining parts taken from reference TRBV28 and TRBJ1-6, reads DVKVTQSSRYLVKRTGEKVFLECVQDMDHENMFWYRQDPGLGLRLIYFSYDVKMKEKGDIPEGYSVSREKKERFSLILESASTNQTSMYLCASSPQFSYNSPLHFGNGTRLTVT.